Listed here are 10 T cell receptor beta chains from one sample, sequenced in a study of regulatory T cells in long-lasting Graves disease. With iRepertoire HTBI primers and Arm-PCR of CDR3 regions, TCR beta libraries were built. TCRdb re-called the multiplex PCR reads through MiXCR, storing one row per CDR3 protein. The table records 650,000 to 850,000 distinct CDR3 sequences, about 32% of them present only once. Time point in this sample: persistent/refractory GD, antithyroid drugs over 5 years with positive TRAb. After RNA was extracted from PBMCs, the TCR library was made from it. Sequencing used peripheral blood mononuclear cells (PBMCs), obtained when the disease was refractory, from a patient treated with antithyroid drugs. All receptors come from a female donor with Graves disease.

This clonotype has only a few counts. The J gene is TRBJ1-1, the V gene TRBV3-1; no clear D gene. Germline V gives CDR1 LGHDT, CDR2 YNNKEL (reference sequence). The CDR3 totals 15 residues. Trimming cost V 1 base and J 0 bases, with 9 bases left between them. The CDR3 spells CASSQVANLNTEAFF. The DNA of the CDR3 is TGTGCCAGCAGCCAAGTTGCGAACTTGAACACTGAAGCTTTCTTT.

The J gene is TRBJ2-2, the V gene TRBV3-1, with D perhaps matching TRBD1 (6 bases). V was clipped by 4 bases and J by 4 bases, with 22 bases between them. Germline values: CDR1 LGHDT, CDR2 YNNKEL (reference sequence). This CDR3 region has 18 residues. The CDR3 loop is CASSPHLYREMGTGELFF. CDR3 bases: TGTGCCAGCAGCCCACATCTATACAGGGAAATGGGCACCGGGGAGCTGTTTTTT.

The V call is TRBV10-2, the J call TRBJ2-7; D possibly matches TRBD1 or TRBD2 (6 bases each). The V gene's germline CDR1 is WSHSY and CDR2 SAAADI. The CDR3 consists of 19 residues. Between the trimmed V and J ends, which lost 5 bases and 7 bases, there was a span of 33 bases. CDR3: CASSPTRTDFGSNRGEQYF. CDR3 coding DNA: TGCGCCAGCAGTCCAACCAGGACAGATTTCGGGTCTAACCGGGGGGAGCAGTACTTC.

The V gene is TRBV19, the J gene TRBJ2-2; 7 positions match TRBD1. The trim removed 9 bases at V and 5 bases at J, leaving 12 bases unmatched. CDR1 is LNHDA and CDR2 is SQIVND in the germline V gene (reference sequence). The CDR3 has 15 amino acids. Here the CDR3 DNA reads TGTGCCAGCAGGACCCGGGGACAGAATACCGGGGAGCTGTTTTTT. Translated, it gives CASRTRGQNTGELFF. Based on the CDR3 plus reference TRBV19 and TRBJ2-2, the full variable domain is DGGITQSPKYLFRKEGQNVTLSCEQNLNHDAMYWYRQDPGQGLRLIYYSQIVNDFQKGDIAEGYSVSREKKESFPLTVTSAQKNPTAFYLCASRTRGQNTGELFFGEGSRLTVL.

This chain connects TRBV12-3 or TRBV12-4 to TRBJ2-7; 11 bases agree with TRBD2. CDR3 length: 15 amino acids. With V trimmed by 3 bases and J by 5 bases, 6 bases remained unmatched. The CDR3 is CASSFLAGGRNEQYF. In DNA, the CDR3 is TGTGCCAGCAGTTTCCTAGCGGGAGGCCGTAACGAGCAGTACTTC.

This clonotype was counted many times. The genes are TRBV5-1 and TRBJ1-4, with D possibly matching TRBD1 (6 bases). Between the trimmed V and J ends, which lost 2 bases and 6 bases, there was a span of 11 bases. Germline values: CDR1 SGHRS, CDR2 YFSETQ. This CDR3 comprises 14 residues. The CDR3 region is CASSFGGGDEKLFF. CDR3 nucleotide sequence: TGCGCCAGCAGCTTCGGAGGGGGGGATGAAAAACTGTTTTTT.

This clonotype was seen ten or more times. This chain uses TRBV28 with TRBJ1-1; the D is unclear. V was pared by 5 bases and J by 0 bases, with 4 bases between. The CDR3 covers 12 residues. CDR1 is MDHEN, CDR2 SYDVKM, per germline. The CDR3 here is CASSDMNTEAFF. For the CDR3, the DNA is TGTGCCAGCAGTGATATGAACACTGAAGCTTTCTTT.

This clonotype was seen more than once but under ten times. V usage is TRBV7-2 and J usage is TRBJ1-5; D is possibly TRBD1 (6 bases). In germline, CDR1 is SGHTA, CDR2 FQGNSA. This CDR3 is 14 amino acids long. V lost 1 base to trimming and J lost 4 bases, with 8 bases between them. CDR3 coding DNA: TGTGCCAGCAGCTTAGAGAGGGGGAATCAGCCCCAGCATTTT. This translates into CASSLERGNQPQHF.

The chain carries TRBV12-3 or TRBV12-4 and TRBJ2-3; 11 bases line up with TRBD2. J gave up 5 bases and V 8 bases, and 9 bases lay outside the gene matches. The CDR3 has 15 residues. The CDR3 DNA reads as TGTGCCAGCGGCCTTAGCGGGAGGGCCGGAGATACGCAGTATTTT. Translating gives CASGLSGRAGDTQYF.

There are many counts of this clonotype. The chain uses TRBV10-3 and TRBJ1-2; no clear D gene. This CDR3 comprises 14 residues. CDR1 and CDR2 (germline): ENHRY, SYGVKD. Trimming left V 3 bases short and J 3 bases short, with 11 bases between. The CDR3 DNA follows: TGTGCCATCAGTGAACGCCCTGAGGACTATGGCTACACCTTC. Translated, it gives CAISERPEDYGYTF.